Presented here are 10 T cell receptor beta chains from one specimen sequenced in a study of post-analysis software for immune sequencing data. These receptors lack a known antigen. Findings and limits, study-wide: Relative to controls, patients had 5 or 6 TRBV segments at higher frequency, with TRBV5-6, TRBV5-1 and TRBV20-1 among these.

Unique molecular identifiers were carried by the TCR beta cDNA libraries. In TCRdb, the PCR reads were re-called with MiXCR into one record per CDR3 protein. The sample records hundreds of thousands of distinct CDR3 sequences, 59% being singletons. Material: blood. These receptor sequences come from a girl aged 2-10 years with multiple sclerosis.

The genes are TRBV5-1 and TRBJ2-3; no definite D call. Between the trimmed V and J ends, which lost 0 bases and 2 bases, there was a span of 10 bases. CDR1 is SGHRS, CDR2 YFSETQ, per germline. This CDR3 region has 15 residues. The CDR3 sequence: CASSLDKRVTDTQYF. CDR3 in DNA: TGCGCCAGCAGCTTGGATAAAAGGGTCACAGATACGCAGTATTTT.

This sequence joins TRBV20-1 and TRBJ2-1; unclear D gene. From germline, CDR1 is DFQATT and CDR2 SNEGSKA (reference sequence). Trimming took off 3 bases at V and 2 bases at J, with 5 bases between the two ends. CDR3 length: 12 amino acids. CDR3 amino acids: CSASGPYNEQFF. CDR3 DNA: TGCAGTGCTAGCGGGCCCTACAATGAGCAGTTCTTC.

The CDR3 protein is CSVDLPGLAGGRLKFEQFF. The CDR3 region has the DNA TGCAGCGTTGATCTACCGGGACTAGCGGGAGGGCGACTTAAGTTTGAGCAGTTCTTC. The gene calls are TRBV29-1 and TRBJ2-1, with 16 bases fitting TRBD2. The junction had 17 bases not matched to a gene; V was cut back by 3 bases and J by 9 bases. The CDR3 runs to 19 residues. Germline CDR1 and CDR2: SQVTM and ANQGSEA.

The rearrangement links TRBV20-1 to TRBJ2-7; 10 nucleotides agree with TRBD2. The CDR3 length is 14 residues. V was clipped by 4 bases and J by 5 bases; unmatched bases: 8. The germline CDR1 and CDR2 sequences are DFQATT and SNEGSKA (reference sequence). The CDR3 loop reads CSAIPLAGANEQYF. CDR3 bases: TGCAGTGCTATCCCCCTAGCGGGAGCCAACGAGCAGTACTTC.

The chain links TRBV6-1 to TRBJ1-4; maybe TRBD1 (6 bases). V was cut by 5 bases and J by 7 bases, with 14 bases left in between. The CDR3 runs 14 residues. CDR1 MNHNS and CDR2 SASEGT come from the germline V gene. The CDR3: CASSPREGGEKLFF. For the CDR3, the DNA is TGTGCCAGCAGTCCCCGGGAGGGGGGTGAAAAACTGTTTTTT.

This rearrangement joins TRBV6-6 to TRBJ2-3; D call uncertain. CDR3 length: 16 residues. Germline lookup yields CDR1 MNHNY and CDR2 SVGAGI (reference sequence). The CDR3 here is CATTGPGNLNTDTQYF. The CDR3 nucleotides read TGTGCTACAACCGGACCAGGCAACTTAAACACAGATACGCAGTATTTT.

This chain joins TRBV29-1 and TRBJ2-5; D gene unclear. The CDR3 contains 12 residues. Germline V gene sequence: CDR1 SQVTM, CDR2 ANQGSEA. Trimming stripped 8 bases from V and 1 base from J, with 11 bases between. DNA for the CDR3: TGCAGCCACGACGGCAGCCAAGAGACCCAGTACTTC. Its protein product is CSHDGSQETQYF.

V and J are TRBV7-9 and TRBJ2-7; TRBD1 matches 7 bases. Trimming cost V 5 bases and J 3 bases; bases outside gene matches: 13. This CDR3 contains 16 residues. Germline lookup yields CDR1 SEHNR and CDR2 FQNEAQ (reference sequence). CDR3 bases: TGTGCCAGCAGCCCCCCCCGCGACAGGGCTTACTACGAGCAGTACTTC. This codes for CASSPPRDRAYYEQYF.

This rearrangement joins TRBV29-1 to TRBJ2-2, with TRBD2 matching over 11 bases. V shed 0 bases, J shed 2 bases, and the junction held 5 bases outside the gene matches. The CDR3 runs to 17 residues. Germline CDR1 SQVTM, CDR2 ANQGSEA. CDR3 amino acids: CSVEDWLAGGNTGELFF. The CDR3 nucleotides are TGCAGCGTTGAAGATTGGCTAGCGGGAGGTAACACCGGGGAGCTGTTTTTT.

As regards this clonotype: Germline and junction disagree at one end, which may indicate a read error. The chain recombines TRBV6-5 with TRBJ2-1, with 7 bases aligning to TRBD1. Per the germline V gene, CDR1 is MNHEY and CDR2 is SVGAGI. The CDR3 totals 13 residues. The CDR3 sequence: CASGYDRDNEQFF. In nucleotides, the CDR3 is TGTGCCAGCGGTTATGACAGGGACAATGAGCAGTTCTTC.